This is a list of T cell receptor beta chains from one sample in a study of cytomegalovirus exposure and HLA in healthy donors. TCRdb's copy holds only in-frame clones and misses some; the assay was immunoSEQ multiplex PCR. The sample has about 120,000 clones, roughly 88% seen once. The sequenced sample consisted of PBMCs. These receptors were taken from a man between 18 and 35 years old in good health and CMV-seronegative. Both conserved end residues are part of each CDR3. The D gene is left open where the match is weak. For some rows the clone size is stated as once, few or many, or as a class when expanded; others skip it.

j_call,d_call,clone_size,v_call,cdr3_aa,cdr3_nt
TRBJ2-7,-,-,TRBV7-6,CASSLGEDEQYF,TGTGCCAGCAGCTTAGGAGAGGACGAGCAGTACTTC
TRBJ2-7,-,-,TRBV2,CASRRMTYEQYF,TGTGCCAGCAGAAGGATGACATACGAGCAGTACTTC
TRBJ2-5,TRBD2,-,TRBV7-8,CASSLRRGGRETQYF,TGTGCCAGCAGCTTGAGGAGGGGAGGGAGGGAGACCCAGTACTTC
TRBJ2-7,-,-,TRBV6-1,CASSRTASSYEQYF,TGTGCCAGCAGTCGGACTGCGAGCTCCTACGAGCAGTACTTC
TRBJ2-7,-,-,TRBV29-1,CSVLWHTTYEQYF,TGCAGCGTTTTATGGCATACGACCTACGAGCAGTACTTC
TRBJ2-2,-,-,TRBV29-1,CSVDTRGDTGELFF,TGCAGCGTTGACACCCGAGGCGACACCGGGGAGCTGTTTTTT
TRBJ1-5,TRBD1,-,TRBV2,CASSSRQGNQPQHF,TGTGCCAGCAGCTCCCGACAGGGGAATCAGCCCCAGCATTTT
TRBJ2-1,TRBD2,-,TRBV7-6,CASSKLAGGADNEQFF,TGTGCCAGCAGCAAACTAGCGGGAGGCGCGGACAATGAGCAGTTCTTC
TRBJ1-1,-,-,TRBV6-1,CASSELANLNTEAFF,TGTGCCAGCAGTGAACTGGCAAACCTGAACACTGAAGCTTTCTTT
TRBJ1-6,-,-,TRBV7-2,CASQGVPNSPLHF,TGTGCCAGCCAAGGGGTTCCTAATTCACCCCTCCACTTT
TRBJ2-1,-,-,TRBV4-1,CASSQTERGSYNEQFF,TGCGCCAGCAGCCAAACGGAGCGCGGCTCCTACAATGAGCAGTTCTTC
TRBJ1-1,TRBD1,once,TRBV7-9,CASSYRGQNTEAFF,TGTGCCAGCAGTTACAGGGGACAGAACACTGAAGCTTTCTTT
TRBJ1-5,-,-,TRBV5-1,CASSLEGRGQPQHF,TGCGCCAGCAGCTTGGAGGGTCGGGGTCAGCCCCAGCATTTT
TRBJ2-7,-,-,TRBV6-6,CASRDNYEQYF,TGTGCCAGCAGGGACAACTACGAGCAGTACTTC
TRBJ2-7,-,-,TRBV5-6,CASSLFASERTSYEQYF,TGTGCCAGCAGCTTGTTTGCTTCGGAGCGAACCTCCTACGAGCAGTACTTC
TRBJ1-5,-,-,TRBV28,CASSLMYSGNSNQPQHF,TGTGCCAGCAGTTTAATGTACAGCGGAAATAGCAATCAGCCCCAGCATTTT
TRBJ2-5,-,-,TRBV28,CASSFRSGSETQYF,TGTGCCAGCAGTTTTCGGTCGGGGTCGGAGACCCAGTACTTC
TRBJ2-7,-,-,TRBV5-1,CASSYKDNSYEQYF,TGCGCCAGCAGCTATAAGGACAATTCCTACGAGCAGTACTTC
TRBJ1-6,TRBD1,-,TRBV6-5,CASSSTGSYSPLHF,TGTGCCAGCAGTTCGACAGGGAGCTATTCACCCCTCCACTTT
TRBJ2-1,TRBD2,-,TRBV5-4,CASSSGGMYNEQFF,TGTGCCAGCTCGTCGGGAGGGATGTACAATGAGCAGTTCTTC
TRBJ2-4,-,few,TRBV28,CASSSELAKNIQYF,TGTGCCAGCAGTAGTGAGCTAGCCAAAAACATTCAGTACTTC
TRBJ2-5,-,-,TRBV29-1,CSVEVGQGGQTQYF,TGCAGCGTTGAAGTGGGCCAGGGGGGACAGACCCAGTACTTC
TRBJ2-3,TRBD1,-,TRBV7-9,CASSLASRQGTQYF,TGTGCCAGCAGCTTAGCGTCAAGACAGGGTACGCAGTATTTT
TRBJ1-1,-,once,TRBV27,CASSLSKWTGTFF,TGTGCCAGCAGTTTATCGAAGTGGACGGGGACTTTCTTT
TRBJ2-5,-,-,TRBV7-9,CASSLAGGASQETQYF,TGTGCCAGCAGCTTAGCAGGGGGAGCCTCCCAAGAGACCCAGTACTTC
TRBJ1-2,TRBD1,-,TRBV27,CASSSAGTGRYGYTF,TGTGCCAGCAGTTCCGCCGGGACAGGGCGCTATGGCTACACCTTC
TRBJ2-6,-,-,TRBV11-2,CASSPSSGANVLTF,TGTGCCAGCAGCCCGAGCTCTGGGGCCAACGTCCTGACTTTC
TRBJ1-2,-,-,TRBV14,CASSHARGSGYTF,TGTGCCAGCAGCCATGCCCGGGGGTCTGGCTACACCTTC
TRBJ1-5,TRBD1,-,TRBV19,CASSRGAGGVSNQPQHF,TGTGCCAGTAGTCGAGGGGCAGGGGGCGTTAGCAATCAGCCCCAGCATTTT
TRBJ2-7,-,-,TRBV27,CASSLSARGISYEQYF,TGTGCCAGCAGTTTATCTGCACGGGGTATCTCCTACGAGCAGTACTTC
TRBJ2-1,-,-,TRBV21-1,CASRRGQSYNEQFF,TGTGCCAGCAGAAGGGGACAGTCCTACAATGAGCAGTTCTTC
TRBJ1-1,TRBD1,-,TRBV12-5,CASSRQGNTEAFF,TGTGCTAGTAGCCGACAGGGAAACACTGAAGCTTTCTTT
TRBJ1-5,-,-,TRBV27,CASSLSSGGSSQPQHF,TGTGCCAGCAGTTTATCTTCGGGGGGCAGCAGTCAGCCCCAGCATTTT
TRBJ1-4,TRBD1,-,TRBV27,CASSPRTGRDEKLFF,TGTGCCAGCAGTCCCCGGACAGGGCGGGATGAAAAACTGTTTTTT
TRBJ1-6,TRBD1,-,TRBV7-9,CASSFGQGNNSPLHF,TGTGCCAGCAGCTTTGGACAGGGGAATAATTCACCCCTCCACTTT
TRBJ1-1,-,-,TRBV7-6,CASSPGITGNTEAFF,TGTGCCAGCAGCCCAGGTATCACAGGGAACACTGAAGCTTTCTTT
TRBJ2-7,-,-,TRBV5-6,CASSAGPMTYEQYF,TGTGCCAGCAGCGCGGGACCGATGACCTACGAGCAGTACTTC
TRBJ2-7,-,-,TRBV30,CAWSALYEQYF,TGTGCCTGGAGTGCTCTCTACGAGCAGTACTTC
TRBJ1-1,-,-,TRBV11-3,CASSFDRLNTEAFF,TGTGCCAGCAGCTTTGACAGGCTGAACACTGAAGCTTTCTTT
TRBJ1-5,TRBD1,once,TRBV28,CASSFSDRERQPQHF,TGTGCCAGCAGTTTTTCGGACAGGGAAAGGCAGCCCCAGCATTTT
TRBJ2-3,TRBD2,-,TRBV2,CASSARGLAGVDTQYF,TGTGCCAGCAGTGCGAGAGGACTAGCGGGAGTAGATACGCAGTATTTT
TRBJ2-7,-,-,TRBV25-1,CASSDNEQYF,TGTGCCAGCAGTGATAACGAGCAGTACTTC
TRBJ2-6,TRBD1,-,TRBV7-2,CASSSRKGQLRGANVLTF,TGTGCCAGCAGCTCCCGGAAGGGACAGCTCAGGGGGGCCAACGTCCTGACTTTC
TRBJ1-4,-,-,TRBV5-4,CASSLGRTENEKLFF,TGTGCCAGCAGCTTGGGGCGGACAGAGAATGAAAAACTGTTTTTT
TRBJ2-4,TRBD1,-,TRBV5-6,CASSLTRTGAILAKNIQYF,TGTGCCAGCAGCTTGACTAGGACAGGGGCCATCTTAGCCAAAAACATTCAGTACTTC
TRBJ1-3,-,-,TRBV15,CATSRDYPGLFSGNTIYF,TGTGCCACCAGCAGAGATTACCCGGGACTGTTCTCTGGAAACACCATATATTTT
TRBJ1-2,TRBD1,-,TRBV6-6,CASSYSTGAGGYTF,TGTGCCAGCAGTTACTCGACAGGGGCTGGAGGCTACACCTTC
TRBJ1-1,-,-,TRBV9,CASSVAWSGYGTEAFF,TGTGCCAGCAGCGTAGCGTGGAGCGGATATGGTACTGAAGCTTTCTTT
TRBJ1-5,-,-,TRBV6-6,CASIQYLEDQPQHF,TGTGCCAGCATCCAGTATTTGGAGGATCAGCCCCAGCATTTT
TRBJ2-2,TRBD2,-,TRBV10-2,CASSESRGTNTGELFF,TGCGCCAGCAGTGAGTCGCGGGGGACGAACACCGGGGAGCTGTTTTTT
TRBJ2-3,TRBD2,-,TRBV27,CASSLLANEDTQYF,TGTGCCAGCAGTCTACTAGCGAACGAAGATACGCAGTATTTT
TRBJ2-1,-,-,TRBV9,CASSVAGLAGNEQFF,TGTGCCAGCAGTGTTGCAGGTTTGGCGGGCAATGAGCAGTTCTTC
TRBJ2-5,-,-,TRBV29-1,CSARGAQETQYF,TGCAGTGCCCGGGGGGCCCAAGAGACCCAGTACTTC
TRBJ2-1,TRBD2,-,TRBV7-9,CASSLTSGGVNEQFF,TGTGCCAGCAGCTTGACTAGCGGGGGGGTTAATGAGCAGTTCTTC